This T cell receptor (beta chain) was sequenced during a study of identical twins. TCRdb ran MiXCR on the 5' RACE reads and lists one entry per CDR3 protein. The sample comprises about 1.7 million distinct CDR3 sequences, about 31% of which are singletons, and around 0.25% rests with the top ten. V lost 6 bases and J lost 2; bases outside the gene matches: 6. Germline lookup yields CDR1 SNHLY and CDR2 FYNNEI. CDR3 length: 14 amino acids. The chain links TRBV2 to TRBJ2-5; 7 bases match TRBD1. Sequenced sample: cord blood. This sequence was found in a newborn girl in good health. The CDR3 loop is CASRRDRSQETQYF. Here the CDR3 DNA reads TGTGCCAGCAGAAGGGACAGATCACAAGAGACCCAGTACTTC.